This T cell receptor (beta chain) appears in the sequencing data of a study of blood T cell repertoires in COVID-19. About the research overall: Material from acute and convalescent COVID-19 was sourced from the United States, Italy and Spain. PBMCs, B-cell-depleted T cells, or T cells were the source of the cDNA or gDNA that made up the material.

V dropped 1 base and J dropped 6 bases, with 10 bases sitting between them. The CDR3 contains 14 residues. Germline V gene data show CDR1 as SGHAT and CDR2 as FQNNGV. In the original workflow: Estimates of nucleated cell counts were drawn from the amplification of reference gene primers. Generated by immunoSEQ multiplex PCR, the TCRdb table keeps only in-frame clones and is missing some. D and trimming were read from the DNA, whereas the V and J calls and clone size are those reported in that table. The sample yields approximately 200,000 clones, more than 80% seen once. This sequence was found in a man aged 30 to 45 with COVID-19, enrolled during active disease. The sample consisted of peripheral blood. The V call is TRBV11-2, the J call TRBJ1-5; maybe TRBD1 (5 bases). The CDR3 nucleotides are TGTGCCAGCAGCTTAGCCGATCAGGGTCAGCCCCAGCATTTT. Amino acid sequence: CASSLADQGQPQHF.